This T cell receptor (beta chain) was captured by sequencing in a study of cytomegalovirus exposure and HLA in healthy donors. Study-wide findings and caveats: TRBV6-2, TRBV6-3 and other indistinguishable V segments were excluded. TCR beta V- and J-gene trimming, according to a later analysis, was linked to a missense DCLRE1C variant.

Turning to this clone: Its target is unknown.

Primers included in the PCR were 60 Vbeta and 13 Jbeta primers. Clones were read by immunoSEQ multiplex PCR, and TCRdb kept only the in-frame ones, dropping some. The table records 100,000 or so clones, approximately 80% of them present only once. CDR3 size: 13 residues. V shed 4 bases and J shed 1 base, with 6 bases lying between them. CDR1 is SNHLY, CDR2 FYNNEI, per germline. Source material: PBMCs. The TCR originated in a man aged 18 to 30 in good health and CMV-seronegative. This rearrangement joins TRBV2 to TRBJ2-3, with D possibly TRBD1 on 5 matching bases. CDR3 amino acids: CASSVGGTDTQYF. The CDR3 DNA follows: TGTGCCAGCAGTGTAGGGGGCACAGATACGCAGTATTTT.